This TCR beta chain was recovered during a study of blood T cell repertoires in COVID-19. Whole-study context: Spain, Italy and the United States supplied samples that represented acute and convalescent COVID-19. T cells, B-cell-depleted T cells, or PBMCs provided the cDNA or gDNA that served as material.

This CDR3 spans 15 amino acids. Germline V gene data show CDR1 as SGDLS and CDR2 as YYNGEE. V trimming: 3 bases; J trimming: 3 bases; junction bases outside the gene matches: 6. In the authors' workflow: Estimation of nucleated cell counts relied on the amplification of reference gene primers. Method: immunoSEQ multiplex PCR; TCRdb's copy keeps in-frame clones and lacks some. V and J calls and clone size are those listed in that table; D and trimming were worked out from the DNA. Altogether roughly 220,000 clones are present, around 86% being singletons, with the ten largest covering more than 2.5%. The sequence derives from a man between 60 and 75 years old with acute or convalescent COVID-19. Sequencing was carried out using peripheral blood. The genes are TRBV9 and TRBJ1-3; TRBD1 matches 7 bases. The CDR3 region has the DNA TGTGCCAGCAGCGCAGACAGGGTGGATGGAAACACCATATATTTT. Translating it yields CASSADRVDGNTIYF.